This TCR beta chain originates from a study of blood T cells in healthy people across ages. Through a sample-barcoded 5' primer and a J-beta primer mix, a second PCR was run for roughly 6 to 11 cycles. Tags on each cDNA molecule came from a template-switch adaptor with 12 random nucleotides. TCRdb itself ran the 5' RACE reads through MiXCR, one entry per CDR3 protein. The table includes hundreds of thousands of distinct CDR3 sequences, less than 25% detected once. Study results and caveats: As age increased, TCR beta diversity per million T cells fell in a roughly linear fashion.

A remark on this clonotype: Its antigen remains unidentified. The junction departs from the called germline gene at one end, perhaps through a read error.

CDR1 and CDR2 from the germline V gene are PRHDT and FYEKMQ (reference sequence). This CDR3 region has 20 residues. Each sample yielded at least 5 micrograms of PBMC total RNA. Another study also made use of these data, one on T cells of mothers and their children.

This sequence was found in a boy aged 10-17 years in good health. The chain has TRBV13 and TRBJ2-2; D may be TRBD1 or TRBD2 (5 bases each). Sequencing used blood. CDR3 protein: CTSSLGIGGVTGGNTGELFF. The CDR3 DNA follows: TGTACCAGCAGCTTAGGCATCGGAGGCGTCACAGGCGGAAACACCGGGGAGCTGTTTTTT.